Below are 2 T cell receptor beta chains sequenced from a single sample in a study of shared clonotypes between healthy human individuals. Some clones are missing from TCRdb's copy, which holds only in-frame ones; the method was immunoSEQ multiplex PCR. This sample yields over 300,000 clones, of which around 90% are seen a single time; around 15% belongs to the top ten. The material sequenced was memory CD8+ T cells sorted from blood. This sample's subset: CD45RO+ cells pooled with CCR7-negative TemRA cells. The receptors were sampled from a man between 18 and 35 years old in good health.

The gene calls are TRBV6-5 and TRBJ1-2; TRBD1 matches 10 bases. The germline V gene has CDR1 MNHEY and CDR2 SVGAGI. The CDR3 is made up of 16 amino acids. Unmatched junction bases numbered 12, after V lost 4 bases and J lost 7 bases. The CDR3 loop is CASSSGQGYLAGGYTF. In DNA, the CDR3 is TGTGCCAGCAGTTCGGGACAGGGGTACTTAGCAGGTGGCTACACCTTC.

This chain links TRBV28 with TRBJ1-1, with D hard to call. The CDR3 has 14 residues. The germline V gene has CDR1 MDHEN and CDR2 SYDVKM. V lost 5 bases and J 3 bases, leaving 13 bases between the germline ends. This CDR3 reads CASSGRRHDTEAFF. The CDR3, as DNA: TGTGCCAGCAGTGGAAGGAGGCATGACACTGAAGCTTTCTTT.